This T cell receptor beta chain was recorded in a study of T cell responses to AZD1222 COVID-19 vaccine. Doses given second, at about 4 or about 12 weeks, were pooled. Data came from immunoSEQ multiplex PCR; TCRdb stores just in-frame clones and leaves some out. Of around 130,000 clones listed, 85% to 90% are singletons. The length of the CDR3 is 15 residues. V lost 8 bases, J lost 2 bases, and 16 bases lay in between. The V gene's germline CDR1 is SGHVS and CDR2 FNYEAQ. Sequenced material: peripheral blood, taken 28 days after the second AZD1222 dose. The chain couples TRBV7-6 to TRBJ1-3; a possible D gene is TRBD1 (5 bases). The receptor's source is an adult who received the AZD1222 COVID-19 vaccine. Written as DNA, the CDR3 is TGTGCCAGCTGCATTCAGGGAGGTGCTGGAAACACCATATATTTT. Encoded protein: CASCIQGGAGNTIYF.